This TCR beta chain was sequenced for a study of OX40 agonist ivuxolimab in advanced cancers. About the study: Patients with hepatocellular carcinoma, melanoma, renal cell or head and neck cancer made up the dose-escalation patients. General study findings and limits: Clonal expansion in partial responders at 0.1-3.0 mg/kg ranked among the lowest.

Patients were ineligible given autoimmune disease history or systemic immunosuppression. The protocol was immunoSEQ multiplex PCR, while the TCRdb copy is restricted to in-frame clones and leaves out a portion. The data contain approximately 44,000 clones, more than 75% of them singletons. Of note for this clone: Its specificity is unknown.

This receptor was identified in an adult with an advanced solid tumor such as melanoma, head and neck, liver or kidney cancer. The sequencing here drew on CD4+ or CD8+ T cells sorted from blood, taken in a trial of the OX40 agonist ivuxolimab.

CDR3: CASSLEQENTEAFF. Written as DNA, the CDR3 is TGTGCCAGCAGCTTAGAACAGGAGAACACTGAAGCTTTCTTT. The rearrangement joins TRBV7-9 to TRBJ1-1, with D tentatively TRBD1 (5 bases). The CDR3 spans 14 residues. The ends were cut back, 1 base at V and 1 base at J, with 7 bases in the middle. CDR1 and CDR2 from the germline V gene are SEHNR and FQNEAQ (reference sequence). The whole variable domain, remainder taken from reference TRBV7-9 and TRBJ1-1, is DTGVSQNPRHKITKRGQNVTFRCDPISEHNRLYWYRQTLGQGPEFLTYFQNEAQLEKSRLLSDRFSAERPKGSFSTLEIQRTEQGDSAMYLCASSLEQENTEAFFGQGTRLTVV.